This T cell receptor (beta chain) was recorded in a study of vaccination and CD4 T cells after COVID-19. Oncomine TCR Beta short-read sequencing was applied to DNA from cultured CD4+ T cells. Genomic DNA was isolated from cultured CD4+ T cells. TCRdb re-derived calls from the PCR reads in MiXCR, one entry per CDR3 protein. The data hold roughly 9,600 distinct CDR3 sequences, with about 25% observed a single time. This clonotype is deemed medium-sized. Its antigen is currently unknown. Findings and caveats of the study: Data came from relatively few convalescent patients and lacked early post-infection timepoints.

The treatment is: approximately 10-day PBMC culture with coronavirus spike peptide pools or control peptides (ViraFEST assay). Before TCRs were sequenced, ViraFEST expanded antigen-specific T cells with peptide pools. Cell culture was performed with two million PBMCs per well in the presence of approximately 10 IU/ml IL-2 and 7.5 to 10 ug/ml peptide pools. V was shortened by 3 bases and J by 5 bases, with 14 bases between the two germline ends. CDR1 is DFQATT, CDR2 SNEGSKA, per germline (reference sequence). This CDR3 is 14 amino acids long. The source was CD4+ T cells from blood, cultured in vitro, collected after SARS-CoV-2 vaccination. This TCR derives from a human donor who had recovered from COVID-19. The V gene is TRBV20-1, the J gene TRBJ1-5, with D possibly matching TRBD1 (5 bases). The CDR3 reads CSASSRLGDQPQHF. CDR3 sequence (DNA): TGCAGTGCTAGTTCGCGCCTGGGGGATCAGCCCCAGCATTTT.